This TCR beta chain was sequenced during a study of blood T cells in healthy people across ages. The authors ran a second PCR of roughly 6 to 11 cycles using a sample-barcoded 5' primer and a J-beta primer mix. One entry per CDR3 protein results from TCRdb running MiXCR on the 5' RACE reads. The sample lists 1.5 million to 2 million distinct CDR3 sequences; approximately 28% were seen once. V shed 1 base and J shed 2 bases, with 19 bases lying between them. The CDR3 consists of 18 residues. The V gene's germline CDR1 is MNHNS and CDR2 SASEGT. The clonotype was recovered from a woman aged 25-40 years in good health. The sample comprised blood. The rearrangement uses TRBV6-1 and TRBJ2-3; maybe TRBD1 (6 bases). CDR3 in DNA: TGTGCCAGCAGTGAAGTCTCCGGGGACAAGGGATTCACAGATACGCAGTATTTT. Residues: CASSEVSGDKGFTDTQYF.